This T cell receptor beta chain appears in the sequencing data of a study of T cell repertoires in cytomegalovirus infection. Findings and caveats of the study: HLA-C-restricted, CMV-specific TCR beta clonotypes were dominant ex vivo.

Germline V lookup: CDR1 SGHTA, CDR2 FQGNSA. V lost 5 bases, J lost 4 bases, and 5 bases stayed unmatched. This CDR3 is 14 amino acids long. Each CDR3 protein gets one entry after TCRdb re-called the reads with MiXCR. The sample consists of about 310,000 distinct CDR3 sequences, roughly 25% of them appearing once. As to this clonotype: Its antigen remains unknown.

The chain carries TRBV7-2 and TRBJ2-3; 8 bases fit TRBD2. Sequenced material: cultured PBMCs, taken from culture after CMV antigen stimulation. The TCR originated in a human donor in good health (CMV status not recorded). Some clones in this sample may be carry-over from other donors' samples. The DNA of the CDR3 is TGTGCCAGCAGCAGAAGTAGCGGGGCAGATACGCAGTATTTT. Translating it yields CASSRSSGADTQYF. The full variable domain, with the rest looked up from reference TRBV7-2 and TRBJ2-3, is GAGVSQSPSNKVTEKGKDVELRCDPISGHTALYWYRQSLGQGLEFLIYFQGNSAPDKSGLPSDRFSAERTGGSVSTLTIQRTQQEDSAVYLCASSRSSGADTQYFGPGTRLTVL.